A single sample gave rise to the 28 T cell receptor beta chains below, sequenced in a study of blood T cell repertoires in COVID-19. Profiling relied on immunoSEQ multiplex PCR, and the TCRdb table lists in-frame clones only, not all of them. The repertoire has roughly 62,000 clones, about nine tenths of them found once; the top ten carry around 9.1%. Material for sequencing was peripheral blood. Receptor source: a human donor with acute or convalescent COVID-19. The donor label of this sample is uncertain.

This chain links TRBV11-3 with TRBJ1-1; no definite D call. Between the trimmed V and J ends, which lost 5 bases and 4 bases, there was a span of 14 bases. Germline V gene data show CDR1 as SGHNT and CDR2 as YENEEA. This CDR3 comprises 14 residues. The CDR3 bases are TGTGCCAGCAGCGTCGGGGTGACTAGCACTGAAGCTTTCTTT. Protein: CASSVGVTSTEAFF.

This sequence joins TRBV9 and TRBJ2-7, with 7 positions matching TRBD1. With V trimmed by 2 bases and J by 2 bases, 10 bases remained unmatched. The CDR3 is 16 amino acids. The germline V gene has CDR1 SGDLS and CDR2 YYNGEE. CDR3 protein: CASSVGQLFVPYEQYF. The CDR3, as DNA: TGTGCCAGCAGCGTGGGACAGCTCTTTGTTCCCTACGAGCAGTACTTC.

The rearrangement links TRBV19 to TRBJ1-3; D gene uncertain. Germline V gives CDR1 LNHDA, CDR2 SQIVND (reference sequence). Trimming cost V 4 bases and J 3 bases, with 13 bases left between them. This CDR3 contains 15 residues. The CDR3 protein is CASSSRGGFGNTIYF. For the CDR3, the DNA is TGTGCCAGTAGTAGCCGGGGAGGATTTGGAAACACCATATATTTT.

The CDR3 DNA is TGTGCCATCAGTGAGTTTATAGCGGGGAACTACAATGAGCAGTTCTTC. This codes for CAISEFIAGNYNEQFF. The gene calls are TRBV10-3 and TRBJ2-1; 8 bases are shared with TRBD2. Germline values: CDR1 ENHRY, CDR2 SYGVKD. V lost 1 base and J lost 3; bases outside the gene matches: 5. The CDR3 spans 16 residues.

V gene TRBV3-1 (or the pseudogene TRBV3-2) combines with J gene TRBJ2-3; TRBD2 is a possible D gene (5 bases). This CDR3 spans 16 amino acids. CDR1 and CDR2 from the germline V gene are LGHDT and YNNKEL (reference sequence). V was shortened by 1 base and J by 7 bases, with 18 bases between the two germline ends. Written as DNA, the CDR3 is TGTGCCAGCAGCCAAGGCGCTGGACTGCCACCAAATACGCAGTATTTT. Its translation: CASSQGAGLPPNTQYF.

This clone has a single count. V usage is TRBV30 and J usage is TRBJ1-1, with D possibly TRBD1 on 5 matching bases. This CDR3 has 13 residues. The germline V gene has CDR1 GTSNPN and CDR2 SVGIG (reference sequence). Trimming removed 4 bases at V and 3 bases at J, with 12 bases between. CDR3 loop: CAWTQGSYTEAFF. For the CDR3, the DNA is TGTGCCTGGACCCAGGGCAGTTACACTGAAGCTTTCTTT.

The chain links TRBV7-9 to TRBJ2-3, with D hard to call. Germline lookup yields CDR1 SEHNR and CDR2 FQNEAQ (reference sequence). The germline V and J ends were trimmed by 5 bases and 0 bases, with 12 bases remaining between them. The CDR3 has 15 residues. CDR3 in amino acids: CASSPLYSSTDTQYF. CDR3 in DNA: TGTGCCAGCAGCCCCCTGTACTCTAGCACAGATACGCAGTATTTT.

CDR3 coding DNA: TGTGCCAGCAGCTCTAGACGGTTCGGGAGCTCCTACAATGAGCAGTTCTTC. Its protein is CASSSRRFGSSYNEQFF. This chain uses TRBV7-8 with TRBJ2-1; D possibly corresponds to TRBD2 (6 bases). The CDR3 is made up of 17 amino acids. V lost 4 bases, J lost 0 bases, and 16 bases lay in between. Germline values: CDR1 SGHVS, CDR2 FQNEAQ.

The chain has TRBV18 and TRBJ2-7, with 11 bases matching TRBD2. The germline V gene encodes CDR1 KGHSH and CDR2 LQKENI. J lost 7 bases, V lost 5 bases, and 13 bases had no gene match. The CDR3 spans 16 residues. CDR3 DNA: TGTGCCAGCTCAGGACCGGGACTAGCGGACCCTCGGGAGCAGTACTTC. This translates into CASSGPGLADPREQYF.

In its sample, this clone was seen a few times. Other DNA sequences within the sample encode an identical CDR3. The gene calls are TRBV5-6 and TRBJ1-3, with D unresolved. Germline-derived CDR1 and CDR2 are SGHDT and YYEEEE. Between the trimmed V and J ends, which lost 2 bases and 1 base, there was a span of 7 bases. This CDR3 is built from 14 residues. The CDR3 is CASSFGGSGNTIYF. The DNA of the CDR3 is TGTGCCAGCAGCTTTGGAGGGTCTGGAAACACCATATATTTT.

The count of this clone is one. This chain links TRBV5-5 with TRBJ2-3; 7 nucleotides match TRBD2. Germline V lookup: CDR1 SGHKS, CDR2 YYEKEE (reference sequence). There are 15 residues in the CDR3. V was pared by 4 bases and J by 1 base, with 6 bases of the junction left unmatched. CDR3 nucleotide sequence: TGTGCCAGCAGCCCCTATGGGGGGGGCACAGATACGCAGTATTTT. Its protein is CASSPYGGGTDTQYF.

This chain connects TRBV19 to TRBJ2-3, with a weak D call TRBD2 (5 bases). The germline V gene has CDR1 LNHDA and CDR2 SQIVND (reference sequence). V was shortened by 7 bases and J by 1 base, with 15 bases between the two germline ends. There are 15 residues in the CDR3. The DNA of the CDR3 is TGTGCCAGTACCCCTACCCGGGGAGGCACAGATACGCAGTATTTT. As protein: CASTPTRGGTDTQYF.

The chain carries TRBV5-1 and TRBJ2-3; TRBD1 matches 8 bases. Unmatched junction bases numbered 8, after V lost 4 bases and J lost 4 bases. The germline CDR1 and CDR2 sequences are SGHRS and YFSETQ. This CDR3 has 15 amino acids. The CDR3 loop is CASSGTGSLADTQYF. The DNA for the CDR3 is TGCGCCAGCAGCGGGACAGGATCCCTAGCAGATACGCAGTATTTT.

This clone was seen only a few times. The chain carries TRBV18 and TRBJ1-4, with D perhaps matching TRBD1 (6 bases). Germline V gene lookup returns CDR1 KGHSH and CDR2 LQKENI. The length of the CDR3 is 16 residues. V lost 2 bases, J lost 3 bases, and 13 bases lay in between. The CDR3: CASSPVGGAANEKLFF. The CDR3 DNA reads as TGTGCCAGCTCACCAGTAGGGGGAGCGGCTAATGAAAAACTGTTTTTT.

The rearrangement joins TRBV28 to TRBJ1-2, with D tentatively TRBD1 (5 bases). The V end was cut by 2 bases, the J end by 7 bases, with 11 bases between. Germline lookup yields CDR1 MDHEN and CDR2 SYDVKM. The CDR3 has 13 amino acids. The CDR3 DNA sequence: TGTGCCAGCAGTTTACGAGGGGACTTTGGCTACACCTTC. It is translated as CASSLRGDFGYTF.

CDR3: CASSSGQISGNTIYF. For the CDR3, the DNA is TGTGCCAGCAGCTCGGGACAGATCTCTGGAAACACCATATATTTT. The chain recombines TRBV3-1 (or the pseudogene TRBV3-2) with TRBJ1-3; the match to TRBD1 covers 7 bases. CDR1 and CDR2 (germline): LGHDT, YNNKEL (reference sequence). Trimming at V came to 5 bases and at J to 0 bases, leaving 4 bases not matched to a gene. CDR3 length equals 15 residues.

There are a few counts of this clone. V usage is TRBV10-3 and J usage is TRBJ2-3; 7 bases line up with TRBD2. Germline CDR1 reads ENHRY; CDR2 reads SYGVKD. This CDR3 region has 15 residues. J was trimmed by 0 bases and V by 7 bases; bases with no gene match: 7. DNA for the CDR3: TGTGCCATCAATTTTAGCGGGCCGAGCACAGATACGCAGTATTTT. Amino acids: CAINFSGPSTDTQYF.

CDR3 sequence: CAISESSGQETQYF. The CDR3 nucleotides read TGTGCCATCAGTGAGTCTAGCGGGCAAGAGACCCAGTACTTC. The genes are TRBV10-3 and TRBJ2-5; TRBD2 matches at 7 bases. There are 14 residues in the CDR3. The V gene end was trimmed by 0 bases and the J gene end by 2 bases; junction bases not matched to a gene: 0. CDR1 ENHRY and CDR2 SYGVKD come from the germline V gene.

CDR3 region: CASSFATGDSGNTIYF. CDR3 DNA: TGTGCCAGCAGCTTCGCGACAGGGGACTCTGGAAACACCATATATTTT. The chain employs TRBV7-6 and TRBJ1-3, with 8 bases that match TRBD1. The CDR3 length is 16 residues. V gave up 3 bases and J gave up 0 bases; unmatched junction bases: 4. In germline, CDR1 is SGHVS, CDR2 FNYEAQ.

This sequence joins TRBV28 and TRBJ2-7; 10 bases align to TRBD1. CDR1 is MDHEN and CDR2 is SYDVKM in the germline V gene. This CDR3 contains 15 residues. J was trimmed by 2 bases and V by 6 bases; bases with no gene match: 7. The CDR3: CASRPPGQGTYEQYF. Here the CDR3 DNA reads TGTGCCAGCAGGCCACCGGGACAGGGGACCTACGAGCAGTACTTC. Variable domain in full (rest from reference TRBV28 and TRBJ2-7): DVKVTQSSRYLVKRTGEKVFLECVQDMDHENMFWYRQDPGLGLRLIYFSYDVKMKEKGDIPEGYSVSREKKERFSLILESASTNQTSMYLCASRPPGQGTYEQYFGPGTRLTVT.

The genes are TRBV3-1 (or the pseudogene TRBV3-2) and TRBJ1-1; D is perhaps TRBD1 (5 bases). V shed 2 bases and J shed 0 bases, with 7 bases lying between them. Looked up from germline, CDR1 is LGHDT and CDR2 is YNNKEL (reference sequence). The CDR3 sequence is 14 residues long. The DNA of the CDR3 is TGTGCCAGCAGCCAAAGGGGTATGAACACTGAAGCTTTCTTT. It encodes CASSQRGMNTEAFF.

The gene calls are TRBV6-5 and TRBJ2-2; 9 positions agree with TRBD1. V lost 2 bases, J lost 4 bases, and 5 bases stayed unmatched. The germline gives CDR1 MNHEY, CDR2 SVGAGI. The CDR3 is 16 amino acids. CDR3 in DNA: TGTGCCAGCAGTTACGGGACAGGGACCACCACCGGGGAGCTGTTTTTT. It yields the protein CASSYGTGTTTGELFF.

The V gene is TRBV9, the J gene TRBJ1-2; 7 nucleotides line up with TRBD1. Germline CDR1 is SGDLS and CDR2 is YYNGEE. The CDR3 has 22 amino acids. The V gene end was trimmed by 1 base and the J gene end by 2 bases; junction bases not matched to a gene: 26. The CDR3 DNA reads TGTGCCAGCAGCGTATCTGGAGGACAGGCCTTAATACAACCTTTCGCAAACTATGGCTACACCTTC. This encodes CASSVSGGQALIQPFANYGYTF.

The V gene is TRBV19, the J gene TRBJ2-3, with a weak D call TRBD2 (5 bases). The length of the CDR3 is 15 residues. Trimming left V 7 bases short and J 7 bases short, with 21 bases between. The V gene's germline CDR1 is LNHDA and CDR2 SQIVND (reference sequence). CDR3 amino acids: CASTSLEKEANTQYF. DNA of the CDR3: TGTGCCAGTACTTCCCTAGAAAAGGAGGCGAATACGCAGTATTTT.

In its sample, this clone was seen once. In DNA, the CDR3 is TGTGCCAGCTCACCAGTAATATCCCCCGGGGAGCTGTTTTTT. Protein sequence: CASSPVISPGELFF. This sequence joins TRBV18 and TRBJ2-2, with unresolved D. V lost 2 bases and J 6 bases, leaving 10 bases between the germline ends. Germline V CDR1 and CDR2: KGHSH, LQKENI. This CDR3 region has 14 residues.

The rearrangement links TRBV14 to TRBJ2-3, with D possibly matching TRBD1 (6 bases). The CDR3 spans 17 residues. Trimming took 4 bases from V and 2 from J, leaving 19 bases between them. The germline CDR1 and CDR2 sequences are SGHDN and FVKESK. The CDR3 nucleotides read TGTGCCAGCAGCCCGACAGGTCGAAGGGGGTCCACAGATACGCAGTATTTT. This translates into CASSPTGRRGSTDTQYF.

This clone was detected only a few times. V usage is TRBV6-5 and J usage is TRBJ1-3; unclear D gene. V was cut by 4 bases and J by 1 base, with 11 bases left in between. CDR1 is MNHEY and CDR2 is SVGAGI in the germline V gene. This CDR3 has 15 residues. Here the CDR3 DNA reads TGTGCCAGCAGTTTACAGCCCCTATCTGGAAACACCATATATTTT. Translating gives CASSLQPLSGNTIYF.

The rearrangement joins TRBV7-2 to TRBJ2-1, with 8 positions matching TRBD2. The CDR3 spans 16 residues. The germline V gene has CDR1 SGHTA and CDR2 FQGNSA. The V gene end was trimmed by 1 base and the J gene end by 4 bases; junction bases not matched to a gene: 6. The DNA for the CDR3 is TGTGCCAGCAGCTTAGAATCCAGCGGGGGATACAATGAGCAGTTCTTC. Its protein product is CASSLESSGGYNEQFF.